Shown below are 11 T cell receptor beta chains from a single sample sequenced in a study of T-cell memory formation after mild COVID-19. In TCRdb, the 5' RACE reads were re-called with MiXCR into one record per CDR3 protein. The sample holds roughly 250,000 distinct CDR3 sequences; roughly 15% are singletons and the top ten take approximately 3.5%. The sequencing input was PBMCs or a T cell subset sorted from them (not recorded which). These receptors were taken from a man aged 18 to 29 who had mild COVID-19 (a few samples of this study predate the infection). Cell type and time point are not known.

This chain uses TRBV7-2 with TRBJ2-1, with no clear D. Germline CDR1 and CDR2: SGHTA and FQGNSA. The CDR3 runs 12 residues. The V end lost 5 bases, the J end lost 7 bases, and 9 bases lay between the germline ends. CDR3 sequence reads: CASSAYENEQFF. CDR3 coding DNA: TGTGCCAGCAGCGCGTACGAGAATGAGCAGTTCTTC.

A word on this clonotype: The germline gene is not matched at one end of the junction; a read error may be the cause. The CDR3 reads CAGRRTSGGYNEQFF. The DNA for the CDR3 is TGTGCCGGCAGGCGGACTAGCGGGGGATACAATGAGCAGTTCTTC. The chain couples TRBV12-3 or TRBV12-4 to TRBJ2-1, with 13 positions matching TRBD2. The length of the CDR3 is 15 residues.

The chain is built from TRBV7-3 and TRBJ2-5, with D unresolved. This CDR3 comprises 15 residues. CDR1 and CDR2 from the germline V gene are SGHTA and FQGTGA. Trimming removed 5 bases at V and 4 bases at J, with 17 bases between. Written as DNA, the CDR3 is TGTGCCAGCAGCCTGACAATAGATCATCGAGAGACCCAGTACTTC. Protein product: CASSLTIDHRETQYF.

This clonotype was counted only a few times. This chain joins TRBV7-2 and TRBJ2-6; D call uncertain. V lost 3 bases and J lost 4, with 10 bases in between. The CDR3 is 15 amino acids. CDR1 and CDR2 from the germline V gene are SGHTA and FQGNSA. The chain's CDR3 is CASSFMASGANVLTF. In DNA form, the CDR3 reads TGTGCCAGCAGCTTTATGGCCTCCGGGGCCAACGTCCTGACTTTC.

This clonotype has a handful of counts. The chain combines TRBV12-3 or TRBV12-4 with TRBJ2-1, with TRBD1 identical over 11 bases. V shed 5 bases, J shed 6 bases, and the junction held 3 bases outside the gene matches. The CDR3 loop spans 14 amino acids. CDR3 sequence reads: CASSGQGAFNEQFF. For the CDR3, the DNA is TGTGCCAGCAGTGGACAGGGGGCCTTCAATGAGCAGTTCTTC.

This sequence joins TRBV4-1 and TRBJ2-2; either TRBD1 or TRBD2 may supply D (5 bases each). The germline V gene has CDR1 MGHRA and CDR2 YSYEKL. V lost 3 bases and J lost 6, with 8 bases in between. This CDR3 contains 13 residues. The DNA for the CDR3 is TGCGCCAGCAGCCATCGGGACGCCGGGGAGCTGTTTTTT. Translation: CASSHRDAGELFF.

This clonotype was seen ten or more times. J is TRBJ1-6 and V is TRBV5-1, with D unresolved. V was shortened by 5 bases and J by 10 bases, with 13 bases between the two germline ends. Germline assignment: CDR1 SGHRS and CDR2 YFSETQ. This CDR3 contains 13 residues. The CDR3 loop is CASRFRTESPLHF. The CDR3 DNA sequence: TGCGCCAGCAGGTTCAGGACGGAATCACCCCTCCACTTT.

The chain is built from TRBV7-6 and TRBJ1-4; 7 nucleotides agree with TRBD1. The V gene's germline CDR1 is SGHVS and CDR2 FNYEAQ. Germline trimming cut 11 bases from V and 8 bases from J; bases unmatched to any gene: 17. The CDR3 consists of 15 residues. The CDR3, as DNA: TGTGCCGCCGGAGGACCCACAGGGGCAGGGGAAAAACTGTTTTTT. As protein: CAAGGPTGAGEKLFF.

Here the CDR3 DNA reads TGTGCCAGCAGCTTAGAGGGGGCCAAAAACATTCAGTACTTC. It encodes CASSLEGAKNIQYF. The chain is built from TRBV7-8 and TRBJ2-4; D may be TRBD1 (5 bases). V lost 1 base to trimming and J lost 1 base, with 5 bases between them. The germline V gene encodes CDR1 SGHVS and CDR2 FQNEAQ. The length of the CDR3 is 14 residues.

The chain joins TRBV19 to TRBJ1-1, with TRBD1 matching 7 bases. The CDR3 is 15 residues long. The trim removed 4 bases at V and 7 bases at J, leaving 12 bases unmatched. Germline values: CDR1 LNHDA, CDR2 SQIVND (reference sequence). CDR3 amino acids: CASSTRGTGQYEAFF. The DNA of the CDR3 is TGTGCCAGTAGTACCCGAGGGACGGGACAGTATGAAGCTTTCTTT.

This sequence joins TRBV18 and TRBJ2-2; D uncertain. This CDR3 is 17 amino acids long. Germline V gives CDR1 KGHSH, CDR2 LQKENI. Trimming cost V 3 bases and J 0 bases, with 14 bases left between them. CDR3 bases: TGTGCCAGCTCACCGGTTGATCAGACCGCGAACACCGGGGAGCTGTTTTTT. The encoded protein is CASSPVDQTANTGELFF.